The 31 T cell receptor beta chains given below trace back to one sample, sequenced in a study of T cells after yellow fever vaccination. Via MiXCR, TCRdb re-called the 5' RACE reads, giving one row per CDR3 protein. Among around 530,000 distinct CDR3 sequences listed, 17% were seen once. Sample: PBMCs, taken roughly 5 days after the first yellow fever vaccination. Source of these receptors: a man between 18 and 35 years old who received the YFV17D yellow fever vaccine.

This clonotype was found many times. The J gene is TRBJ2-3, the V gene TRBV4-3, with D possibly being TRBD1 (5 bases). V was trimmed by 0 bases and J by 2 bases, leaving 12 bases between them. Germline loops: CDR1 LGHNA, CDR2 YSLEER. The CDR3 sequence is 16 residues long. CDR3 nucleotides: TGCGCCAGCAGCCAAGATGGTGGGGCCCACACAGATACGCAGTATTTT. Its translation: CASSQDGGAHTDTQYF.

The CDR3 spells CATSVARGGNEQFF. CDR3 nucleotides: TGTGCCACCAGTGTGGCCAGGGGTGGGAATGAGCAGTTCTTC. The J gene is TRBJ2-1, the V gene TRBV24-1, with D possibly matching TRBD1 (6 bases). The V end lost 5 bases, the J end lost 7 bases, and 14 bases lay between the germline ends. CDR3 length: 14 residues. CDR1 and CDR2 (germline): KGHDR, SFDVKD.

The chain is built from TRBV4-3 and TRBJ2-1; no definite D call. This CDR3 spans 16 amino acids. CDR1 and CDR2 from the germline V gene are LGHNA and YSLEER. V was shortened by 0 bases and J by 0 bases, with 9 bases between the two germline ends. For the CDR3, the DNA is TGCGCCAGCAGCCAAGATCCCCACGGCTCCTACAATGAGCAGTTCTTC. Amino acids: CASSQDPHGSYNEQFF.

This CDR3 is CASRDRGPNQPQHF. CDR3 nucleotides: TGTGCCAGCAGAGACAGGGGGCCGAACCAGCCCCAGCATTTT. This chain uses TRBV6-1 with TRBJ1-5; 10 bases match TRBD1. V lost 6 bases to trimming and J lost 7 bases; unmatched junction nucleotides: 6. Germline assignment: CDR1 MNHNS and CDR2 SASEGT. The CDR3 runs 14 residues.

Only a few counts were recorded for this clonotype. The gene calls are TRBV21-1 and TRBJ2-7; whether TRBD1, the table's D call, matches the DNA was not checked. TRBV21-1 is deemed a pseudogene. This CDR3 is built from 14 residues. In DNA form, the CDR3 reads TGTGCCAGCAGCACGGGACCGAAGACCTACGAGCAGTACGTC. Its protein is CASSTGPKTYEQYV.

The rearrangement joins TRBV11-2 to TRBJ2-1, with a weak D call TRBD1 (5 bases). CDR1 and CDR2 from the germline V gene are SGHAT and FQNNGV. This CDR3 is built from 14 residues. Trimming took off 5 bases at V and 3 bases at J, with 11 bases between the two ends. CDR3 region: CASSISQGYNEQFF. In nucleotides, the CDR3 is TGTGCCAGCAGCATCTCCCAGGGCTACAATGAGCAGTTCTTC.

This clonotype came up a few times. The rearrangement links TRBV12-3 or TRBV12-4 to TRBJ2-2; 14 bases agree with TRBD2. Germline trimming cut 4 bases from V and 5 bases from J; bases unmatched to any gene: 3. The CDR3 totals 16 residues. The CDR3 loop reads CASSSRTSGRTGELFF. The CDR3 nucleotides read TGTGCCAGCAGTTCCCGGACTAGCGGGAGGACCGGGGAGCTGTTTTTT.

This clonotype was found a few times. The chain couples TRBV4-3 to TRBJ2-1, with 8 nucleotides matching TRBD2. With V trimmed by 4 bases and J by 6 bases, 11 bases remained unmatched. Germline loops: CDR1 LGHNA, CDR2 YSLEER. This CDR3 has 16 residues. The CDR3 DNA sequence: TGCGCCAGCAGCCGATCGGTAGCGGGGAATGTCAATGAGCAGTTCTTC. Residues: CASSRSVAGNVNEQFF.

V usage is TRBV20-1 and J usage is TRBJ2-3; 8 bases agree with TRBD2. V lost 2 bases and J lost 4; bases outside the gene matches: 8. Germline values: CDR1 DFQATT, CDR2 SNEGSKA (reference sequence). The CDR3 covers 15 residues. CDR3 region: CSARWSGGASDTQYF. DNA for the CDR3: TGCAGTGCTAGATGGTCCGGGGGGGCGTCAGATACGCAGTATTTT.

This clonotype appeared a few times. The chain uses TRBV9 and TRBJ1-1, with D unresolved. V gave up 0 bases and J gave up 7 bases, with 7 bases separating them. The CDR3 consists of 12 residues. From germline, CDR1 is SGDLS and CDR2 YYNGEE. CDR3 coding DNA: TGTGCCAGCAGCGTAGGAGATTTTGAAGCTTTCTTT. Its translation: CASSVGDFEAFF. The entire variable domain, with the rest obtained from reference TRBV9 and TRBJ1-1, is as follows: DSGVTQTPKHLITATGQRVTLRCSPRSGDLSVYWYQQSLDQGLQFLIQYYNGEERAKGNILERFSAQQFPDLHSELNLSSLELGDSALYFCASSVGDFEAFFGQGTRLTVV.

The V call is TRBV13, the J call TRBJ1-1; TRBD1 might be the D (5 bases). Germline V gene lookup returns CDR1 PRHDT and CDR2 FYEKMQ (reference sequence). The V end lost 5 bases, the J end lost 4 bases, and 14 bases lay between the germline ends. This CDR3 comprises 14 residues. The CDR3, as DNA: TGTGCCAGCAGCCCCTATGGGGGAGGCACTGAAGCTTTCTTT. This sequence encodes CASSPYGGGTEAFF.

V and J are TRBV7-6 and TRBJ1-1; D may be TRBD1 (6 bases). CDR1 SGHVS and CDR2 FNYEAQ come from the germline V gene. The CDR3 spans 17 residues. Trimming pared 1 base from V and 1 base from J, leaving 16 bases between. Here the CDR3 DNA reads TGTGCCAGCAGCTTAGGGCCCCTGACAGGTGCGAACACTGAAGCTTTCTTT. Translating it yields CASSLGPLTGANTEAFF.

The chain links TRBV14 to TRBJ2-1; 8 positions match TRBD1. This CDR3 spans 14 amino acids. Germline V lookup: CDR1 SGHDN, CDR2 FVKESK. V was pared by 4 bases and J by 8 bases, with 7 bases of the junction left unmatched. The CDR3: CASSRRTGRDEQFF. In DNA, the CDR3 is TGTGCCAGCAGCCGACGGACAGGGCGGGATGAGCAGTTCTTC.

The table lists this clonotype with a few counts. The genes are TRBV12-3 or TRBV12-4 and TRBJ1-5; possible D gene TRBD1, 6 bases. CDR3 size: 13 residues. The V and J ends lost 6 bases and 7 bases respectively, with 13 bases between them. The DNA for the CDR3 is TGTGCCAGCAGGACTACAGGGAGCCAGCCCCAGCATTTT. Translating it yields CASRTTGSQPQHF.

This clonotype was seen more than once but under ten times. The CDR3 is CASSSVDRTYNEQFF. In nucleotides, the CDR3 is TGCGCCAGCAGCTCCGTGGACAGGACCTACAATGAGCAGTTCTTC. The chain carries TRBV5-1 and TRBJ2-1; TRBD1 matches 7 bases. CDR1 is SGHRS, CDR2 YFSETQ, per germline. CDR3 size: 15 residues. J gave up 2 bases and V 3 bases, and 5 bases lay outside the gene matches.

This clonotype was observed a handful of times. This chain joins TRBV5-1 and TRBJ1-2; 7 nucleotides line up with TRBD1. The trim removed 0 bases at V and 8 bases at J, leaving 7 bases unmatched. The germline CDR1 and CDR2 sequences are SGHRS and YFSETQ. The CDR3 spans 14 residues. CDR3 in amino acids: CASSLGQGVKGYTF. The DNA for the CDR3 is TGCGCCAGCAGCTTGGGACAGGGTGTGAAGGGCTACACCTTC. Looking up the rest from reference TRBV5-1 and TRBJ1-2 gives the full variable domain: KAGVTQTPRYLIKTRGQQVTLSCSPISGHRSVSWYQQTPGQGLQFLFEYFSETQRNKGNFPGRFSGRQFSNSRSEMNVSTLELGDSALYLCASSLGQGVKGYTFGSGTRLTVV.

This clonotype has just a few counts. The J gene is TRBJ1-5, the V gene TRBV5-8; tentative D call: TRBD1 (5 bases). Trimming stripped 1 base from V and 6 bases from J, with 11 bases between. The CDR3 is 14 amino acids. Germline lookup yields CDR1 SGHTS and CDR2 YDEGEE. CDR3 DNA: TGTGCCAGCAGCTTGATGGGGGTGACTCAGCCCCAGCATTTT. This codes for CASSLMGVTQPQHF.

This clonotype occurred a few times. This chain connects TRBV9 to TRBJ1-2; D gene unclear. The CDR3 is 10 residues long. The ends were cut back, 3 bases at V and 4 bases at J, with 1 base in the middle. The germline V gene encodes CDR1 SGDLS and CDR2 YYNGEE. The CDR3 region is CASSGYGYTF. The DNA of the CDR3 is TGTGCCAGCAGCGGCTATGGCTACACCTTC.

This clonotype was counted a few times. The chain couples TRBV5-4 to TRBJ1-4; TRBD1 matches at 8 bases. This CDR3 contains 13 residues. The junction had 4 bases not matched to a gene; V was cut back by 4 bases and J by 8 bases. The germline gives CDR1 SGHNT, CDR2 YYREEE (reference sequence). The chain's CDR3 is CASSQGAREKLFF. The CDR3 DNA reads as TGTGCCAGCAGCCAGGGGGCACGGGAAAAACTGTTTTTT.

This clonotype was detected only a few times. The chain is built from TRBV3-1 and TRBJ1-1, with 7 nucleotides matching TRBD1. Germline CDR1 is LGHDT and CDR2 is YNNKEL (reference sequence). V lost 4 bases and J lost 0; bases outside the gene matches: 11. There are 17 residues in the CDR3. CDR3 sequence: CASSPRTGRGLNTEAFF. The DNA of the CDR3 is TGTGCCAGCAGCCCTAGGACAGGAAGGGGTTTGAACACTGAAGCTTTCTTT. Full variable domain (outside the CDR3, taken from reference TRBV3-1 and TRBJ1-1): DTAVSQTPKYLVTQMGNDKSIKCEQNLGHDTMYWYKQDSKKFLKIMFSYNNKELIINETVPNRFSPKSPDKAHLNLHINSLELGDSAVYFCASSPRTGRGLNTEAFFGQGTRLTVV.

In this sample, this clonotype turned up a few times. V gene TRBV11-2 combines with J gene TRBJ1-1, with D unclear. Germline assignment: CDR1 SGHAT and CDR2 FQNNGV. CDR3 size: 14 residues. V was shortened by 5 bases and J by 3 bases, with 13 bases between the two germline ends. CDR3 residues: CASSPAGPDTEAFF. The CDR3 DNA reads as TGTGCCAGCAGCCCCGCGGGCCCCGACACTGAAGCTTTCTTT.

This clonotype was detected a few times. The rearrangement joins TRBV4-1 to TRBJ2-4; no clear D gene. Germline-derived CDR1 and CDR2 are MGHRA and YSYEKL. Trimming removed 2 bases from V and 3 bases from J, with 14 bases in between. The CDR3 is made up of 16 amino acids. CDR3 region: CASSQTSILFKNIQYF. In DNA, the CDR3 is TGCGCCAGCAGCCAAACCTCTATCCTTTTCAAAAACATTCAGTACTTC.

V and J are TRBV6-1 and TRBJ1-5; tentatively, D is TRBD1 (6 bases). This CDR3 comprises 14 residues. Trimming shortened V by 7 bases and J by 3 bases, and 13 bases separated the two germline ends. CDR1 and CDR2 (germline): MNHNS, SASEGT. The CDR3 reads CASIRGGVNQPQHF. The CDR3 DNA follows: TGTGCCAGCATACGAGGGGGAGTCAATCAGCCCCAGCATTTT.

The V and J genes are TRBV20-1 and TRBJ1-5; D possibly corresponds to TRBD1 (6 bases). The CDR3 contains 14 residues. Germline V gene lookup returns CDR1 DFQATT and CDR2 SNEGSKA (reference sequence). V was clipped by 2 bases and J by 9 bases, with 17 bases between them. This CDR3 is CSARSGRGVGPQHF. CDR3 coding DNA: TGCAGTGCTAGAAGCGGCAGGGGCGTAGGGCCCCAGCATTTT.

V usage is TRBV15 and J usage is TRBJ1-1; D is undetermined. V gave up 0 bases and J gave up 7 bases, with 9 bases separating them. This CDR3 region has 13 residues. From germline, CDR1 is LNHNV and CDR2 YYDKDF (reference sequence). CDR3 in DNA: TGTGCCACCAGCAGAGATCTGGCGGGTGAAGCTTTCTTT. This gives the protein CATSRDLAGEAFF.

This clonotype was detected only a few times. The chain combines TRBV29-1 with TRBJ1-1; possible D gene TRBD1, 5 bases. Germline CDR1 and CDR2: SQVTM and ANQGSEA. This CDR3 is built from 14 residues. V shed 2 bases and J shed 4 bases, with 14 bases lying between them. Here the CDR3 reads CSVETDKLGTEAFF. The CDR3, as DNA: TGCAGCGTTGAAACGGACAAACTCGGCACTGAAGCTTTCTTT.

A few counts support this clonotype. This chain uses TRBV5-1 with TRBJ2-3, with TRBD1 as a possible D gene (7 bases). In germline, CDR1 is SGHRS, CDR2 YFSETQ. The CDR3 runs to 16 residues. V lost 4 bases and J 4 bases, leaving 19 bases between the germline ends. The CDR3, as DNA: TGCGCCAGCAGCCCTTATCGACAGGGCGGGGCAGATACGCAGTATTTT. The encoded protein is CASSPYRQGGADTQYF.

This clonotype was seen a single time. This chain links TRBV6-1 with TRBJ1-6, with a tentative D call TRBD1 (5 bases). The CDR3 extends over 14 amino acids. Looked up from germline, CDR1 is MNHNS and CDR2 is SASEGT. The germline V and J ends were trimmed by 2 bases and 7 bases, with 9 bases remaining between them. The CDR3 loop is CASSERQGNSPLHF. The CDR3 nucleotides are TGTGCCAGCAGTGAACGGCAGGGAAATTCACCCCTCCACTTT.

CDR3 in amino acids: CASSYPPGTRWNEQFF. The CDR3 DNA follows: TGTGCCAGCAGTTACCCCCCGGGGACTAGATGGAATGAGCAGTTCTTC. The chain carries TRBV6-2 or TRBV6-3 and TRBJ2-1, with 8 nucleotides matching TRBD2. The CDR3 has 16 residues. Germline loops: CDR1 MNHEY, CDR2 SVGEGT. Unmatched junction bases numbered 10, after V lost 2 bases and J lost 7 bases.

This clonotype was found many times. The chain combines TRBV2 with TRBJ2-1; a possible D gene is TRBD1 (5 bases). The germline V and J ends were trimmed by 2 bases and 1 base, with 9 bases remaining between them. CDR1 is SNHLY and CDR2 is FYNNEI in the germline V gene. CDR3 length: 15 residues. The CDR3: CASSEQGYSYNEQFF. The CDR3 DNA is TGTGCCAGCAGTGAACAGGGCTATTCCTACAATGAGCAGTTCTTC.

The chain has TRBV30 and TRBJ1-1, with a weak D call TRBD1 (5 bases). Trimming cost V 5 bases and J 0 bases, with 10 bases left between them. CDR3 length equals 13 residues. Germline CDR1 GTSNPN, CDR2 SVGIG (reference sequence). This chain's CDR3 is CAWSRGMNTEAFF. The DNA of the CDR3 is TGTGCCTGGTCCCGGGGCATGAACACTGAAGCTTTCTTT.